What follows are 29 T cell receptor beta chains derived from one specimen sequenced in a study of blood T cell repertoires in COVID-19. Generated by immunoSEQ multiplex PCR, the TCRdb table keeps only in-frame clones and is missing some. The table includes 130,000 to 150,000 clones, approximately 89% detected once. The specimen was peripheral blood. These TCRs come from a human donor in a cohort sampled during active COVID-19.

The rearrangement uses TRBV11-3 and TRBJ1-1; D ambiguous. This CDR3 region has 14 residues. V dropped 1 base and J dropped 1 base, with 7 bases sitting between them. In germline, CDR1 is SGHNT, CDR2 YENEEA. The CDR3 DNA reads TGTGCCAGCAGCTTAGGTCGGGGGAACACTGAAGCTTTCTTT. This translates into CASSLGRGNTEAFF.

The chain combines TRBV5-1 with TRBJ2-3; perhaps TRBD2 as D (5 bases). V shed 0 bases and J shed 5 bases, with 13 bases lying between them. CDR1 is SGHRS, CDR2 YFSETQ, per germline. The CDR3 consists of 15 residues. The CDR3 protein is CASSLVFRGRDTQYF. CDR3 coding DNA: TGCGCCAGCAGCTTGGTTTTTAGAGGGCGAGATACGCAGTATTTT.

In nucleotides, the CDR3 is TGTGCCAGCAGTGAGCAGGGGAATAATTCACCCCTCCACTTT. Its protein product is CASSEQGNNSPLHF. J is TRBJ1-6 and V is TRBV6-1; maybe TRBD1 (6 bases). CDR3 length: 14 residues. From germline, CDR1 is MNHNS and CDR2 SASEGT. Trimming cost V 3 bases and J 5 bases, with 8 bases left between them.

This chain connects TRBV7-3 to TRBJ1-1; TRBD1 agrees at 7 bases. This CDR3 has 15 residues. The germline CDR1 and CDR2 sequences are SGHTA and FQGTGA. The ends lost 0 bases at V and 8 bases at J; junction bases unmatched: 9. The CDR3 sequence: CASSLTRNDRAEAFF. DNA of the CDR3: TGTGCCAGCAGCTTAACAAGGAATGACAGGGCGGAAGCTTTCTTT.

The chain combines TRBV7-2 with TRBJ2-1; tentative D call: TRBD1 (7 bases). With 0 bases removed from V and 4 bases from J, the gap between germline ends came to 13 bases. The CDR3 spans 16 residues. Germline V gene lookup returns CDR1 SGHTA and CDR2 FQGNSA. The CDR3 is CASSLAGRGAYNEQFF. The DNA for the CDR3 is TGTGCCAGCAGCTTAGCAGGCAGGGGGGCTTACAATGAGCAGTTCTTC.

The chain couples TRBV7-2 to TRBJ1-2, with D unclear. Germline V gives CDR1 SGHTA, CDR2 FQGNSA. The CDR3 totals 12 residues. Trimming removed 4 bases at V and 4 bases at J, with 7 bases between. The CDR3 region has the DNA TGTGCCAGCAGCTACAGCGGCTATGGCTACACCTTC. Encoded protein: CASSYSGYGYTF.

V is TRBV2 and J is TRBJ2-2, with 7 bases that match TRBD2. CDR1 and CDR2 from the germline V gene are SNHLY and FYNNEI. This CDR3 is built from 14 residues. J gave up 6 bases and V 6 bases, and 7 bases lay outside the gene matches. The CDR3 loop is CASRELAGAGELFF. CDR3 sequence (DNA): TGTGCCAGCAGGGAACTCGCGGGGGCCGGGGAGCTGTTTTTT.

The chain carries TRBV9 and TRBJ2-7; 7 nucleotides line up with TRBD2. The J segment lost 6 bases and the V segment lost 3 bases, leaving 3 bases of the junction unmatched. Looked up from germline, CDR1 is SGDLS and CDR2 is YYNGEE. The CDR3 extends over 12 amino acids. CDR3 nucleotide sequence: TGTGCCAGCAGCGACGGGGAGGGCGAGCAGTACTTC. This translates into CASSDGEGEQYF.

J is TRBJ1-2 and V is TRBV2, with D possibly matching TRBD1 (6 bases). The CDR3 sequence is 14 residues long. Germline-derived CDR1 and CDR2 are SNHLY and FYNNEI. Trimming took off 6 bases at V and 2 bases at J, with 13 bases between the two ends. CDR3 DNA sequence: TGTGCCAGCAGGAATCACAGGGCGAACTATGGCTACACCTTC. Translating it yields CASRNHRANYGYTF.

The chain carries TRBV6-4 and TRBJ2-7, with TRBD2 matching 9 bases. Per germline, CDR1 MRHNA and CDR2 SNTAGT. The V segment lost 3 bases and the J segment 1 base; nucleotides outside the gene matches: 4. The CDR3 is 15 residues long. CDR3: CASSEVAGESYEQYF. CDR3 coding DNA: TGTGCCAGCAGTGAGGTAGCGGGGGAATCCTACGAGCAGTACTTC.

The genes are TRBV5-4 and TRBJ1-2; D is uncertain. The V end was cut by 3 bases, the J end by 8 bases, with 8 bases between. From germline, CDR1 is SGHNT and CDR2 YYREEE (reference sequence). The CDR3 length is 11 residues. This CDR3 reads CASSSSMGYTF. The CDR3 DNA reads TGTGCCAGCAGCTCTTCTATGGGCTACACCTTC.

The chain carries TRBV4-2 and TRBJ2-1; D gene unclear. This CDR3 is built from 11 residues. V was trimmed by 1 base and J by 8 bases, leaving 3 bases between them. Germline V gene lookup returns CDR1 LGHNA and CDR2 YNFKEQ. The CDR3 DNA reads TGTGCCAGCAGCCAAGTCGATGAGCAGTTCTTC. Translation gives CASSQVDEQFF.

The gene calls are TRBV4-1 and TRBJ1-1; no definite D call. Trimming stripped 6 bases from V and 2 bases from J, with 13 bases between. This CDR3 is built from 14 residues. Per germline, CDR1 MGHRA and CDR2 YSYEKL. CDR3 sequence (DNA): TGCGCCAGCAGTCAGCCGGGGATTAACACTGAAGCTTTCTTT. Translated, it gives CASSQPGINTEAFF.

The chain joins TRBV18 to TRBJ2-3, with TRBD2 matching 10 bases. CDR1 and CDR2 (germline): KGHSH, LQKENI. There are 20 residues in the CDR3. V shed 4 bases and J 2 bases; nucleotides not matched to a gene: 18. The CDR3: CASSLIPPDISGGATDTQYF. Here the CDR3 DNA reads TGTGCCAGCTCACTCATCCCCCCGGATATAAGCGGGGGGGCCACAGATACGCAGTATTTT.

The chain joins TRBV5-4 to TRBJ2-3; 7 bases line up with TRBD2. Per germline, CDR1 SGHNT and CDR2 YYREEE (reference sequence). Trimming removed 4 bases from V and 7 bases from J; junction bases left unmatched: 9. The CDR3 totals 14 residues. CDR3 amino acids: CASSDWEGHNTQYF. DNA for the CDR3: TGTGCCAGCAGCGATTGGGAGGGGCATAATACGCAGTATTTT.

About this clone: Other DNA sequences of this sample code for an identical CDR3. The chain links TRBV10-3 to TRBJ2-7; 8 bases line up with TRBD2. The J segment lost 0 bases and the V segment lost 2 bases, leaving 9 bases of the junction unmatched. The CDR3 extends over 17 amino acids. In germline, CDR1 is ENHRY, CDR2 SYGVKD. The CDR3 loop is CAISEPKGLAPSYEQYF. CDR3 DNA: TGTGCCATCAGTGAGCCAAAAGGACTAGCCCCCTCCTACGAGCAGTACTTC.

V usage is TRBV19 and J usage is TRBJ1-5; D remains ambiguous. Germline values: CDR1 LNHDA, CDR2 SQIVND (reference sequence). Trimming pared 4 bases from V and 2 bases from J, leaving 12 bases between. The CDR3 runs 15 residues. The CDR3 bases are TGTGCCAGTAGTAGGAGAGAGGCGGGCAATCAGCCCCAGCATTTT. Translating gives CASSRREAGNQPQHF.

The genes are TRBV10-3 and TRBJ2-2, with 10 bases fitting TRBD1. The CDR3 covers 16 residues. V dropped 4 bases and J dropped 6; count of bases not matched to a gene: 8. CDR1 ENHRY and CDR2 SYGVKD come from the germline V gene. CDR3 region: CAISGRQGATPGELFF. The CDR3 DNA is TGTGCCATCAGTGGGAGACAGGGGGCGACGCCCGGGGAGCTGTTTTTT.

This chain links TRBV12-5 with TRBJ2-5; D not certain. Germline CDR1 is LGHNT and CDR2 is FRNRAP. The CDR3 consists of 12 residues. Between the trimmed V and J ends, which lost 3 bases and 5 bases, there was a span of 7 bases. The CDR3 loop is CASGFTPETQYF. For the CDR3, the DNA is TGTGCTAGTGGTTTCACTCCGGAGACCCAGTACTTC.

The V and J genes are TRBV10-3 and TRBJ2-2; the D gene is possibly TRBD1 (6 bases). The V gene's germline CDR1 is ENHRY and CDR2 SYGVKD. Trimming took off 10 bases at V and 10 bases at J, with 19 bases between the two ends. This CDR3 comprises 13 residues. This chain's CDR3 is CATGVPLGQELFF. The CDR3 nucleotides are TGTGCCACAGGGGTTCCCTTGGGTCAGGAGCTGTTTTTT.

This chain uses TRBV6-6 with TRBJ2-1; D is ambiguous. Germline V CDR1 and CDR2: MNHNY, SVGAGI (reference sequence). Trimming removed 0 bases from V and 4 bases from J, with 13 bases in between. The CDR3 covers 16 residues. Here the CDR3 reads CASSYSSLSLYNEQFF. CDR3 coding DNA: TGTGCCAGCAGTTACTCGAGTCTCTCCCTTTACAATGAGCAGTTCTTC.

This clone was observed a few times. The chain joins TRBV4-2 to TRBJ2-7; tentatively, D is TRBD1 (5 bases). Germline V gene sequence: CDR1 LGHNA, CDR2 YNFKEQ. Trimming removed 0 bases at V and 4 bases at J, with 7 bases between. The CDR3 covers 13 residues. The CDR3 DNA reads as TGTGCCAGCAGCCAAGAGAAGGGGTACGAGCAGTACTTC. Amino acids: CASSQEKGYEQYF.

CDR3: CASSEARARTEAFF. The CDR3 DNA reads TGTGCCAGCAGTGAAGCGAGGGCACGCACTGAAGCTTTCTTT. The chain uses TRBV2 and TRBJ1-1; D is unclear. Trimming stripped 0 bases from V and 4 bases from J, with 9 bases between. CDR3 size: 14 residues. The germline V gene encodes CDR1 SNHLY and CDR2 FYNNEI.

The chain joins TRBV5-1 to TRBJ1-4; TRBD1 agrees at 9 bases. The CDR3 runs 15 residues. V dropped 4 bases and J dropped 7; count of bases not matched to a gene: 8. CDR1 and CDR2 from the germline V gene are SGHRS and YFSETQ. This CDR3 is CASSIGQGISEKLFF. The CDR3 DNA follows: TGCGCCAGCAGCATTGGACAGGGGATAAGTGAAAAACTGTTTTTT.

V usage is TRBV9 and J usage is TRBJ1-3; 7 bases map to TRBD1. Germline V lookup: CDR1 SGDLS, CDR2 YYNGEE. The CDR3 is 17 amino acids. The V gene end was trimmed by 0 bases and the J gene end by 0 bases; junction bases not matched to a gene: 6. The DNA for the CDR3 is TGTGCCAGCAGCGTAGGGCCAGGGGGTCTCTCTGGAAACACCATATATTTT. Translating gives CASSVGPGGLSGNTIYF.

The CDR3 DNA reads TGCGCCAGCAGACGAGGGGCGACAGGGGAAGAGACCCAGTACTTC. Its protein product is CASRRGATGEETQYF. The V gene is TRBV5-1, the J gene TRBJ2-5; 8 bases match TRBD1. Trimming removed 5 bases from V and 3 bases from J; junction bases left unmatched: 9. This CDR3 is built from 15 residues. Germline CDR1 reads SGHRS; CDR2 reads YFSETQ.

The J gene is TRBJ1-1, the V gene TRBV7-6, with D maybe TRBD1 (6 bases). Looked up from germline, CDR1 is SGHVS and CDR2 is FNYEAQ. Trimming took off 1 base at V and 1 base at J, with 10 bases between the two ends. This CDR3 is built from 15 residues. CDR3 coding DNA: TGTGCCAGCAGCTTAGGGGGGCCACGGAACACTGAAGCTTTCTTT. Protein: CASSLGGPRNTEAFF.

V usage is TRBV6-4 and J usage is TRBJ1-4; the D gene is possibly TRBD1 (6 bases). V shed 3 bases and J shed 7 bases, with 15 bases lying between them. CDR1 and CDR2 (germline): MRHNA, SNTAGT. CDR3 length: 15 amino acids. In DNA form, the CDR3 reads TGTGCCAGCAGTGATCCTAACAGGGTAGCTGAAAAACTGTTTTTT. Translating it yields CASSDPNRVAEKLFF.

This rearrangement joins TRBV19 to TRBJ1-1; weak D call: TRBD1 (5 bases). The CDR3 extends over 15 amino acids. Trimming pared 7 bases from V and 2 bases from J, leaving 17 bases between. Germline values: CDR1 LNHDA, CDR2 SQIVND (reference sequence). This CDR3 is CASTRPRDFNTEAFF. CDR3 sequence (DNA): TGTGCCAGTACACGACCCAGGGATTTCAACACTGAAGCTTTCTTT.